A selection of T cell receptor beta chains follows, all from one sample in a study of vaccination and CD4 T cells after COVID-19. One entry per CDR3 protein results from TCRdb running MiXCR on the PCR reads. The sample gives roughly 16,000 distinct CDR3 sequences, approximately 73% of which show up once; about 4.6% is in the top ten. The antigens for these receptors are not known. Material for sequencing was CD4+ T cells from blood, cultured in vitro. Receptors were obtained from a human donor who had recovered from COVID-19. The CDR3 runs from the conserved cysteine through the conserved F or W. D genes are given only for firm matches. Clone size is shown for a subset of rows, as once, few, many or a class of expanded clone.

TRBD1,TRBJ1-6,TRBV27,.,TGTGCCAGCAGTCCCCTGGGGACAGGGGCTTCACCCCTCCACTTT,CASSPLGTGASPLHF
TRBD1,TRBJ1-6,TRBV6-5,few,TGTGCCAGCAGTTACTCGGACAGGGTGTCACCCCTCCACTTT,CASSYSDRVSPLHF
.,TRBJ2-2,TRBV6-1,once,TGTGCCAGCAGGGAACTAGCCGAAGTGAACACCGGGGAGCTGTTTTTT,CASRELAEVNTGELFF
.,TRBJ2-7,TRBV15,.,TGTGCCACCAGCAGAGATGCCGGTTACGAGCAGTACTTC,CATSRDAGYEQYF
.,TRBJ1-1,TRBV6-1,once,TGTGCCAGCAGTACCCGGGGAGAAGCTTTCTTT,CASSTRGEAFF
.,TRBJ1-2,TRBV21-1,once,TGTGCCAGCAGCACCAGGGGTGGAGGCTACACCTTC,CASSTRGGGYTF
TRBD1,TRBJ1-2,TRBV7-2,.,TGTGCCAGCAGCAGACAGGGTTTGGGCTATGGCTACACCTTC,CASSRQGLGYGYTF
TRBD1,TRBJ1-3,TRBV27,.,TGTGCCAGCAGTAAACAGGGGGTGGGCGGAAACACCATATATTTT,CASSKQGVGGNTIYF
.,TRBJ1-5,TRBV20-1,.,TGCAGTGCTAGAGATCTCGCCACAGGGTTTGACCAGCCCCAGCATTTT,CSARDLATGFDQPQHF
.,TRBJ1-2,TRBV27,.,TGTGCCAGCAGTTCCCAGACAGGAACTGGCTACACCTTC,CASSSQTGTGYTF
.,TRBJ2-3,TRBV15,.,TGTGCCACCAGCAGAGTTAGGAAGTCAGTCGGCACAGATACGCAGTATTTT,CATSRVRKSVGTDTQYF
.,TRBJ1-5,TRBV19,.,TGTGCCAGTAGGCCATTCAGGGTAGACGAAGTGAATCAGCCCCAGCATTTT,CASRPFRVDEVNQPQHF
.,TRBJ1-1,TRBV6-1,.,TGTGCCACCCATGGGGGTAAGGGGAGTACTGAAGCTTTCTTT,CATHGGKGSTEAFF
TRBD1,TRBJ1-5,TRBV6-1,.,TGTGCCAGCACTGAAACAGGGGGCAGTCAGCCCCAGCATTTT,CASTETGGSQPQHF
.,TRBJ2-2,TRBV12-3/TRBV12-4,.,TGTGCCAGCAGTTTAGATACGGGTACCGGGGAGCTGTTTTTT,CASSLDTGTGELFF
TRBD1,TRBJ1-2,TRBV6-1,few,TGTGCCAGCATTCCTGGGACAGGAAACTATGGCTACACCTTC,CASIPGTGNYGYTF